These 9 T cell receptor beta chains share one sample of origin, sequenced in a study of molecular identifiers for immune sequencing clone quantification (dated 2018 in TCRdb). Library creation used PCR. Sequencer: Illumina HiSeq 4000. The public reads were quality trimmed at Q25 with fastp and then assembled into clones with MiXCR by TCRdb, keeping productive beta chains. Every entry covers one CDR3 protein and lists the most common genes and DNA from its rows. The sample data list 600,000 to 650,000 distinct CDR3 sequences, and about 20% of these were observed just once. The top ten clones comprise around 0.9% of the sample. Sequencing was performed on naive CD8+ T cells from blood, with Jurkat cell RNA spiked in. Sample cell subset or site, as interpreted from the label and publication: FACS-sorted CD8+CD4-CCR7+CD45RA+ naive T cells. The receptors shown here come from a human donor in good health. Some libraries in this study had Jurkat cell RNA spiked in.

The chain couples TRBV19 to TRBJ2-3, with a tentative D call TRBD2 (5 bases). V was cut by 3 bases and J by 4 bases, with 17 bases left in between. The CDR3 length is 16 residues. Germline V gives CDR1 LNHDA, CDR2 SQIVND (reference sequence). Here the CDR3 reads CASSILSGAVPDTQYF. The DNA for the CDR3 is TGTGCCAGTAGTATCCTCAGCGGAGCAGTCCCAGATACGCAGTATTTT. Drawing the rest from reference TRBV19 and TRBJ2-3, the complete variable domain is DGGITQSPKYLFRKEGQNVTLSCEQNLNHDAMYWYRQDPGQGLRLIYYSQIVNDFQKGDIAEGYSVSREKKESFPLTVTSAQKNPTAFYLCASSILSGAVPDTQYFGPGTRLTVL.

The gene calls are TRBV7-6 and TRBJ2-1, with a weak D call TRBD2 (5 bases). The V gene's germline CDR1 is SGHVS and CDR2 FNYEAQ. This CDR3 comprises 15 residues. Between the trimmed V and J ends, which lost 1 base and 6 bases, there was a span of 13 bases. CDR3 sequence reads: CASSLDRGPSNEQFF. The CDR3 DNA is TGTGCCAGCAGCTTAGACCGCGGGCCCTCCAATGAGCAGTTCTTC.

In this sample, this clonotype turned up many times. The gene calls are TRBV9 and TRBJ2-2; 9 nucleotides match TRBD2. The V gene end was trimmed by 0 bases and the J gene end by 5 bases; junction bases not matched to a gene: 11. The germline V gene encodes CDR1 SGDLS and CDR2 YYNGEE. The CDR3 consists of 18 residues. This chain's CDR3 is CASSVVGAGGPRTGELFF. DNA for the CDR3: TGTGCCAGCAGCGTAGTTGGTGCGGGAGGGCCGAGAACCGGGGAGCTGTTTTTT.

This clonotype came up many times. The chain has TRBV27 and TRBJ2-7, with 7 positions matching TRBD1. Germline-derived CDR1 and CDR2 are MNHEY and SMNVEV (reference sequence). The V and J ends lost 3 bases and 7 bases, in that order; junction bases with no gene match: 6. This CDR3 region has 13 residues. CDR3 sequence: CASSFAGGREQYF. The CDR3 DNA sequence: TGTGCCAGCAGTTTTGCAGGGGGTCGGGAGCAGTACTTC.

This clonotype has a handful of counts. The chain combines TRBV15 with TRBJ1-4, with D perhaps matching TRBD1 (5 bases). Germline loops: CDR1 LNHNV, CDR2 YYDKDF (reference sequence). The ends were cut back, 4 bases at V and 0 bases at J, with 21 bases in the middle. The CDR3 is 19 amino acids. CDR3 sequence reads: CATSKTRATVRTTNEKLFF. DNA for the CDR3: TGTGCCACCAGCAAAACACGGGCGACAGTGCGAACAACTAATGAAAAACTGTTTTTT. The full variable domain, its missing parts supplied by reference TRBV15 and TRBJ1-4, is DAMVIQNPRYQVTQFGKPVTLSCSQTLNHNVMYWYQQKSSQAPKLLFHYYDKDFNNEADTPDNFQSRRPNTSFCFLDIRSPGLGDTAMYLCATSKTRATVRTTNEKLFFGSGTQLSVL.

A word on this clonotype: A read error is possible here, since a much larger clone lies one base away. A read error is likely, as this CDR3 ends without the conserved phenylalanine or tryptophan. The CDR3 protein is CASSPTKTQYL. For the CDR3, the DNA is TGTGCCAGCAGCCCCACTAAAACCCAGTACCTC. The rearrangement links TRBV28 to TRBJ2-5; D is uncertain. CDR3 size: 11 residues. CDR1 and CDR2 (germline): MDHEN, SYDVKM. Trimming cost V 6 bases and J 8 bases, with 10 bases left between them.

Concerning this clonotype: Given a far larger clone just one base away, this is likely a sequencing read error. V gene TRBV12-3 or TRBV12-4 combines with J gene TRBJ1-1; D unclear. The CDR3 loop spans 14 amino acids. The CDR3 nucleotides are TGTGCCAGCAGTCTTAGCAGGACTAACACTGAAGCTCTCTTT. Translating gives CASSLSRTNTEALF.

Comment on this clonotype: No conserved phenylalanine or tryptophan is present at the end of the CDR3, so a read error is the likely explanation. The chain joins TRBV13 to TRBJ2-3, with TRBD1 matching over 8 bases. There are 17 residues in the CDR3. From germline, CDR1 is PRHDT and CDR2 FYEKMQ (reference sequence). V gave up 5 bases and J gave up 5 bases; unmatched junction bases: 15. The CDR3 sequence is CASSAWGAGGIKDTQYS. CDR3 coding DNA: TGTGCCAGCAGCGCCTGGGGTGCAGGGGGCATCAAAGATACGCAGTATTCT.

In its sample, this clonotype was seen many times. The chain links TRBV7-9 to TRBJ2-7, with D uncertain. This CDR3 region has 13 residues. V was cut by 4 bases and J by 1 base, with 8 bases left in between. Per the germline V gene, CDR1 is SEHNR and CDR2 is FQNEAQ (reference sequence). The CDR3 here is CASSSTPSYEQYF. The CDR3 region has the DNA TGTGCCAGCAGCTCCACACCTTCCTACGAGCAGTACTTC. Complete variable domain (other parts from reference TRBV7-9 and TRBJ2-7): DTGVSQNPRHKITKRGQNVTFRCDPISEHNRLYWYRQTLGQGPEFLTYFQNEAQLEKSRLLSDRFSAERPKGSFSTLEIQRTEQGDSAMYLCASSSTPSYEQYFGPGTRLTVT.